These 28 T cell receptor beta chains share one sample of origin, sequenced in a study of CD8+CD57+ T cells in acquired aplastic anemia. Genomic DNA acted as the template from which TCR beta VDJ combination and CDR3 sequence profiling were carried out. MiXCR, applied by TCRdb to the reads, yields one record per CDR3 protein. The sample holds a few hundred thousand distinct CDR3 sequences, 50% to 70% seen once. Sequences were obtained from sorted CD4+, CD8+, or CD8+CD57+ T cells (not recorded which) from PBMCs. The source is a human donor with severe aplastic anemia or a healthy control (not recorded which).

This clonotype was seen repeatedly, ten times or more. V gene TRBV6-6 combines with J gene TRBJ1-6; a weak D match, TRBD1 (6 bases). There are 12 residues in the CDR3. Germline lookup yields CDR1 MNHNY and CDR2 SVGAGI (reference sequence). With 6 bases removed from V and 8 bases from J, the gap between germline ends came to 8 bases. The CDR3 is CASRQGYSPLHF. CDR3 nucleotide sequence: TGTGCCAGCAGACAGGGTTATTCACCCCTCCACTTT.

This chain joins TRBV19 and TRBJ2-3; perhaps TRBD2 as D (6 bases). Germline V CDR1 and CDR2: LNHDA, SQIVND (reference sequence). V gave up 5 bases and J gave up 2 bases, with 8 bases separating them. The length of the CDR3 is 13 residues. This CDR3 is CASSASDTDTQYF. The CDR3 bases are TGTGCCAGTAGTGCTAGCGACACAGATACGCAGTATTTT.

The chain employs TRBV20-1 and TRBJ2-2; a possible D gene is TRBD2 (5 bases). The V end was cut by 4 bases, the J end by 3 bases, with 9 bases between. CDR1 is DFQATT and CDR2 is SNEGSKA in the germline V gene (reference sequence). The CDR3 runs 13 residues. The CDR3 loop is CSATGLDTGELFF. DNA of the CDR3: TGCAGTGCTACGGGGTTGGACACCGGGGAGCTGTTTTTT.

The V call is TRBV7-2, the J call TRBJ1-6, with D unclear. Trimming removed 6 bases at V and 10 bases at J, with 10 bases between. The CDR3 is made up of 12 amino acids. Germline lookup yields CDR1 SGHTA and CDR2 FQGNSA. The DNA of the CDR3 is TGTGCCAGCAGTGGACTCAGCTCACCCCTCCACTTT. Translated, it gives CASSGLSSPLHF. Full variable domain (outside the CDR3, taken from reference TRBV7-2 and TRBJ1-6): GAGVSQSPSNKVTEKGKDVELRCDPISGHTALYWYRQSLGQGLEFLIYFQGNSAPDKSGLPSDRFSAERTGGSVSTLTIQRTQQEDSAVYLCASSGLSSPLHFGNGTRLTVT.

On this clonotype: The DNA is left out, because the CDR3 cannot be placed on it with certainty; the CDR3 is given as TCRdb lists it. The CDR3 sequence is CASSCASSWDNTNTGELFF. J is TRBJ2-2 and V is TRBV12-3 or TRBV12-4; TRBD1 is taken as the D call from the table, unchecked against the DNA. Both ends counted, the CDR3 spans 19 residues.

This clonotype was found many times. The genes are TRBV6-1 and TRBJ2-5; 9 nucleotides match TRBD1. J was trimmed by 4 bases and V by 8 bases; bases with no gene match: 8. Germline V CDR1 and CDR2: MNHNS, SASEGT. The CDR3 extends over 14 amino acids. The CDR3 sequence: CASQNGQGLETQYF. The CDR3 nucleotides read TGTGCCAGCCAAAATGGACAGGGGCTAGAGACCCAGTACTTC.

About this clonotype itself: At one of its ends the junction is not consistent with the germline gene, which may arise from a read error. The J gene is TRBJ1-2, the V gene TRBV5-5; the D is unclear. Germline V gene data show CDR1 as SGHKS and CDR2 as YYEKEE (reference sequence). The CDR3 covers 13 residues. CDR3 DNA sequence: TGCGCCAGCAGCTTGGGAGGGCCCTATGGCTACACCTTC. Translation gives CASSLGGPYGYTF.

This clonotype was recorded many times. The rearrangement links TRBV5-1 to TRBJ2-7; D is possibly TRBD1 (5 bases). The ends were cut back, 1 base at V and 6 bases at J, with 17 bases in the middle. From germline, CDR1 is SGHRS and CDR2 YFSETQ. The CDR3 spans 15 residues. In DNA, the CDR3 is TGCGCCAGCAGCTTGTCAGGGTTTCAGAGTGGCGAGCAGTACTTC. Its protein is CASSLSGFQSGEQYF. Looking up the rest from reference TRBV5-1 and TRBJ2-7 gives the full variable domain: KAGVTQTPRYLIKTRGQQVTLSCSPISGHRSVSWYQQTPGQGLQFLFEYFSETQRNKGNFPGRFSGRQFSNSRSEMNVSTLELGDSALYLCASSLSGFQSGEQYFGPGTRLTVT.

As concerns this clonotype: At one of its ends the junction is not consistent with the germline gene, which may arise from a read error. The chain recombines TRBV5-8 with TRBJ2-7, with unresolved D. This CDR3 has 13 residues. Germline CDR1 SGHTS, CDR2 YDEGEE. For the CDR3, the DNA is TGCGCCAGCAGCCTTAGAGACCCCTACGAGCAGTACTTC. It translates to CASSLRDPYEQYF.

The rearrangement joins TRBV19 to TRBJ2-7; D possibly matches TRBD1 or TRBD2 (5 bases each). This CDR3 region has 15 residues. The V gene lost 6 bases and the J gene lost 0 bases, with 15 bases spanning the gap. Germline V gene lookup returns CDR1 LNHDA and CDR2 SQIVND (reference sequence). CDR3 nucleotides: TGTGCCAGTAGCACCGGGACGGTGAGCTCCTACGAGCAGTACTTC. It is translated as CASSTGTVSSYEQYF.

The J gene is TRBJ1-2, the V gene TRBV10-3; D gene unclear. Trimming shortened V by 4 bases and J by 4 bases, and 10 bases separated the two germline ends. Germline CDR1 and CDR2: ENHRY and SYGVKD. The CDR3 length is 13 residues. The CDR3 DNA is TGTGCCATCAGTGTAAGGGATGGCTATGGCTACACCTTC. It codes for CAISVRDGYGYTF.

This clonotype was found many times. The V gene is TRBV12-3 or TRBV12-4, the J gene TRBJ2-2; a possible D gene is TRBD1 (6 bases). V was cut by 5 bases and J by 0 bases, with 10 bases left in between. The length of the CDR3 is 15 residues. CDR3 loop: CASSPRTANTGELFF. CDR3 coding DNA: TGTGCCAGCAGTCCGCGGACAGCGAACACCGGGGAGCTGTTTTTT.

This clonotype was recorded only once. At one end, the junction sequence differs from germline, possibly due to a read error. V is TRBV15 and J is TRBJ2-1; 10 positions agree with TRBD1. The CDR3 is made up of 17 amino acids. Germline-derived CDR1 and CDR2 are LNHNV and YYDKDF (reference sequence). The CDR3 region is CGTNICRSGQGLNEQFF. CDR3 bases: TGTGGCACCAACATCTGCAGGTCGGGACAGGGGTTGAATGAGCAGTTCTTC.

This clonotype has ten or more counts. This chain connects TRBV3-1 to TRBJ2-7, with TRBD1 matching 10 bases. The CDR3 consists of 14 residues. Germline-derived CDR1 and CDR2 are LGHDT and YNNKEL (reference sequence). After removal of 1 base from V and 6 bases from J, the junction contained 3 bases not matched to a gene. The DNA for the CDR3 is TGTGCCAGCAGCCAAGGTGGGACAGGGGCCGAGCAGTACTTC. Its translation: CASSQGGTGAEQYF.

The CDR3 loop is CASSLGLAGWPEQYF. The CDR3 DNA follows: TGTGCCAGCAGCTTAGGGCTAGCGGGATGGCCCGAGCAGTACTTC. The chain joins TRBV7-2 to TRBJ2-7; TRBD2 agrees at 9 bases. The CDR3 runs 15 residues. The germline gives CDR1 SGHTA, CDR2 FQGNSA. V shed 1 base and J 6 bases; nucleotides not matched to a gene: 7.

This clonotype was seen repeatedly, ten times or more. The chain joins TRBV20-1 to TRBJ2-7; D possibly corresponds to TRBD2 (5 bases). V was cut by 0 bases and J by 7 bases, with 25 bases left in between. Germline V gives CDR1 DFQATT, CDR2 SNEGSKA (reference sequence). This CDR3 has 17 residues. The CDR3, as DNA: TGCAGTGCTAGAGATGGTCGGGGTCTCGGACTCCAAAATGAGCAGTACTTC. It yields the protein CSARDGRGLGLQNEQYF.

This clonotype was seen at least ten times. The gene calls are TRBV7-8 and TRBJ2-3; maybe TRBD1 (6 bases). Between the trimmed V and J ends, which lost 5 bases and 6 bases, there was a span of 18 bases. The CDR3 has 15 residues. The germline V gene encodes CDR1 SGHVS and CDR2 FQNEAQ. In nucleotides, the CDR3 is TGTGCCAGCAGCCTCAGGGACATAAGTCTGGATACGCAGTATTTT. It specifies CASSLRDISLDTQYF. The full variable domain, with the rest looked up from reference TRBV7-8 and TRBJ2-3, is GAGVSQSPRYKVAKRGQDVALRCDPISGHVSLFWYQQALGQGPEFLTYFQNEAQLDKSGLPSDRFFAERPEGSVSTLKIQRTQQEDSAVYLCASSLRDISLDTQYFGPGTRLTVL.

The chain uses TRBV20-1 and TRBJ2-5; D is perhaps TRBD2 (6 bases). Trimming shortened V by 5 bases and J by 7 bases, and 11 bases separated the two germline ends. Germline lookup yields CDR1 DFQATT and CDR2 SNEGSKA (reference sequence). CDR3 length: 11 residues. CDR3 region: CSAGYSGTQYF. The CDR3 DNA reads TGCAGTGCTGGGTATAGCGGGACCCAGTACTTC.

The chain has TRBV5-1 and TRBJ2-1; a weak D match, TRBD2 (5 bases). Trimming left V 1 base short and J 8 bases short, with 10 bases between. Germline V gene sequence: CDR1 SGHRS, CDR2 YFSETQ. The CDR3 is 13 residues long. For the CDR3, the DNA is TGCGCCAGCAGCTTGCGGGGTTTCGATGAGCAGTTCTTC. Translating it yields CASSLRGFDEQFF.

V usage is TRBV9 and J usage is TRBJ1-1, with D hard to call. V lost 0 bases to trimming and J lost 0 bases, with 9 bases between them. Germline CDR1 SGDLS, CDR2 YYNGEE. This CDR3 region has 15 residues. The CDR3 bases are TGTGCCAGCAGCGTAGTCGGGGTTATGAACACTGAAGCTTTCTTT. Residues: CASSVVGVMNTEAFF.

This clonotype has more than one count but fewer than ten. The J gene is TRBJ1-5, the V gene TRBV20-1; no firm D call. V shed 3 bases and J shed 11 bases, with 23 bases lying between them. The CDR3 is 15 amino acids. Germline-derived CDR1 and CDR2 are DFQATT and SNEGSKA (reference sequence). Here the CDR3 reads CSASPLAGLSETQHF. Written as DNA, the CDR3 is TGCAGTGCTAGTCCACTAGCGGGGTTATCAGAGACCCAGCATTTT.

V gene TRBV10-3 combines with J gene TRBJ1-3; TRBD1 might be the D (5 bases). Trimming left V 4 bases short and J 0 bases short, with 10 bases between. CDR1 ENHRY and CDR2 SYGVKD come from the germline V gene. This CDR3 spans 15 amino acids. The CDR3 protein is CAISGGQGSGNTIYF. The DNA of the CDR3 is TGTGCCATCAGTGGGGGCCAGGGCTCTGGAAACACCATATATTTT.

This sequence joins TRBV7-9 and TRBJ1-1; D is possibly TRBD1 (5 bases). There are 14 residues in the CDR3. Germline CDR1 and CDR2: SEHNR and FQNEAQ (reference sequence). Trimming removed 5 bases at V and 2 bases at J, with 12 bases between. The DNA for the CDR3 is TGTGCCAGCAGCCAGGGACTTTCAAACACTGAAGCTTTCTTT. Residues: CASSQGLSNTEAFF.

This clonotype was detected only once. The CDR3 loop reads CASSRPRTGGSPLHF. CDR3 sequence (DNA): TGTGCCAGCAGTAGACCGCGGACAGGGGGTTCACCCCTCCACTTT. The rearrangement joins TRBV6-2 or TRBV6-3 to TRBJ1-6; 10 nucleotides line up with TRBD1. This CDR3 comprises 15 residues. The V gene's germline CDR1 is MNHEY and CDR2 SVGEGT. The trim removed 5 bases at V and 9 bases at J, leaving 7 bases unmatched.

The J gene is TRBJ2-1, the V gene TRBV20-1; TRBD2 agrees at 9 bases. Trimming removed 2 bases from V and 1 base from J; junction bases left unmatched: 6. The CDR3 has 16 amino acids. Germline V lookup: CDR1 DFQATT, CDR2 SNEGSKA (reference sequence). The CDR3 protein is CSARMAGGDSYNEQFF. CDR3 coding DNA: TGCAGTGCTAGAATGGCGGGAGGGGATTCCTACAATGAGCAGTTCTTC.

The chain couples TRBV7-6 to TRBJ1-2; D possibly corresponds to TRBD1 (5 bases). The germline V gene has CDR1 SGHVS and CDR2 FNYEAQ. V was pared by 5 bases and J by 8 bases, with 12 bases between. This CDR3 is 12 amino acids long. The DNA for the CDR3 is TGTGCCAGCAGCCCCTCAGGGTGGGGCTACACCTTC. Translating it yields CASSPSGWGYTF.

The chain links TRBV24-1 to TRBJ1-1; unclear D gene. The V gene's germline CDR1 is KGHDR and CDR2 SFDVKD. The V end was cut by 7 bases, the J end by 11 bases, with 13 bases between. CDR3 length: 11 amino acids. The CDR3 coding sequence is TGTGCCACCAGCGAGGGTATTTTGGCTTTCTTT. Translation: CATSEGILAFF.

CDR3 DNA: TGTGCCAGTAGTGGACAGGGGAGTACTAGCTTGAATCAGCCCCAGCATTTT. It codes for CASSGQGSTSLNQPQHF. This sequence joins TRBV19 and TRBJ1-5, with 9 bases fitting TRBD1. Looked up from germline, CDR1 is LNHDA and CDR2 is SQIVND (reference sequence). The CDR3 sequence is 17 residues long. With V trimmed by 5 bases and J by 4 bases, 12 bases remained unmatched.